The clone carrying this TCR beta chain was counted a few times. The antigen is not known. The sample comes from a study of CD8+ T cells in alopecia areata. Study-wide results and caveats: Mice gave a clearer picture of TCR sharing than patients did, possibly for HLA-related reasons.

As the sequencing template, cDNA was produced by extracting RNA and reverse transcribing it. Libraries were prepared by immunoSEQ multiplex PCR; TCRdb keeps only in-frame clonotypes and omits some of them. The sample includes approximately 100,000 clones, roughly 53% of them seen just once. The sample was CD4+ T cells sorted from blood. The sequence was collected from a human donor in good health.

The CDR3 DNA reads TGTGCCAGCAGTCACACTAGCGGGTTAACCGGGGAGCTGTTTTTT. Translation gives CASSHTSGLTGELFF. This chain connects TRBV6-1 to TRBJ2-2, with 9 bases fitting TRBD2. The CDR3 is made up of 15 amino acids. Trimming cost V 5 bases and J 5 bases; bases outside gene matches: 6. CDR1 is MNHNS and CDR2 is SASEGT in the germline V gene.